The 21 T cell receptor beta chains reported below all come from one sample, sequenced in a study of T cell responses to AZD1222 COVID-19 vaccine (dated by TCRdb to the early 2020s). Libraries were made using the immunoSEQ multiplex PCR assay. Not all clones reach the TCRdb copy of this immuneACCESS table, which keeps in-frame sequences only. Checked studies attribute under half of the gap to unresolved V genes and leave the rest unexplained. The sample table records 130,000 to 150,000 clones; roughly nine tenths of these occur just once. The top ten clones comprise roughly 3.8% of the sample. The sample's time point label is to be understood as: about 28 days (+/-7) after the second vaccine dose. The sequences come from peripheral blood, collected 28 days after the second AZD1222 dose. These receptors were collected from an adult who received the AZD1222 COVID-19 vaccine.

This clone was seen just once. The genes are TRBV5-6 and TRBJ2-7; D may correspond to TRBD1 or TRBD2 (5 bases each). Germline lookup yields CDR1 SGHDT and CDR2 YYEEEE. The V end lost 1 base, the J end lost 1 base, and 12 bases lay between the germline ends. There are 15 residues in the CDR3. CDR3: CASSLIGTGSYEQYF. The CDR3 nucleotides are TGTGCCAGCAGCTTGATTGGGACGGGATCCTACGAGCAGTACTTC.

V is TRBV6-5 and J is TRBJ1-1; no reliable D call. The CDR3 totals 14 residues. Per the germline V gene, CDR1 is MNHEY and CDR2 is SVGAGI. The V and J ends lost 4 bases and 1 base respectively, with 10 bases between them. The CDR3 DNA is TGTGCCAGCAGTTTCCGGGAAGAGAACACTGAAGCTTTCTTT. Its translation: CASSFREENTEAFF.

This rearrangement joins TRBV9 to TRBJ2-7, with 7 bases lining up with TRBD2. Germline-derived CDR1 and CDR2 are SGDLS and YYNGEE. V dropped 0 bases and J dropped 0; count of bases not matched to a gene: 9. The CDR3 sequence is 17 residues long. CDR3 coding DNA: TGTGCCAGCAGCGTAGGCATATCGGGGGACTACTCCTACGAGCAGTACTTC. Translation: CASSVGISGDYSYEQYF.

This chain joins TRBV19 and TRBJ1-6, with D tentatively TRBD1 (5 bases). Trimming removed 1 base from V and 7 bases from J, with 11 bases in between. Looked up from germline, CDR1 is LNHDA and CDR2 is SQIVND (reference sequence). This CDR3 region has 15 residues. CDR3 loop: CASSIVGGENSPLHF. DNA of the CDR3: TGTGCCAGTAGTATAGTCGGGGGGGAGAATTCACCCCTCCACTTT.

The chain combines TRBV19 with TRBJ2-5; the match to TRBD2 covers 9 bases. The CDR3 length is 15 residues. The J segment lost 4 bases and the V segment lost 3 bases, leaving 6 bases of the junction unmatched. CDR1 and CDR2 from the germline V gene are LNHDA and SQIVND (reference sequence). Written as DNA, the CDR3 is TGTGCCAGTAGTATTGCGGGGGGGCCGGGAGAGACCCAGTACTTC. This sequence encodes CASSIAGGPGETQYF.

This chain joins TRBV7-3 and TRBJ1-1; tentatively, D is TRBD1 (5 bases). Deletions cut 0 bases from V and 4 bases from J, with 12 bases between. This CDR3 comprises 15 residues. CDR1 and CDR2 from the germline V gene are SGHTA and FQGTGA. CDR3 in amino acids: CASSLTGEGSTEAFF. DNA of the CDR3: TGTGCCAGCAGCTTAACGGGAGAGGGGAGCACTGAAGCTTTCTTT.

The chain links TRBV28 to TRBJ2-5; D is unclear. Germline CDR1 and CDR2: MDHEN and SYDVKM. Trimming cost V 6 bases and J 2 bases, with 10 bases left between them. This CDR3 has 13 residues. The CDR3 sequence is CASSINGQETQYF. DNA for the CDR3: TGTGCCAGCAGCATAAATGGGCAAGAGACCCAGTACTTC.

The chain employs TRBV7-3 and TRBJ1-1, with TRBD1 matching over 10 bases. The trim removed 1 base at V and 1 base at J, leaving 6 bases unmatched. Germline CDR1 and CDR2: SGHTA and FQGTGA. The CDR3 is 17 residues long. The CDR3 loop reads CASSLKADRGTNTEAFF. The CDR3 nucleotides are TGTGCCAGCAGCTTAAAGGCGGACAGGGGGACGAACACTGAAGCTTTCTTT. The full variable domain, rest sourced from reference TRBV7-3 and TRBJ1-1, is GAGVSQTPSNKVTEKGKYVELRCDPISGHTALYWYRQSLGQGPEFLIYFQGTGAADDSGLPNDRFFAVRPEGSVSTLKIQRTERGDSAVYLCASSLKADRGTNTEAFFGQGTRLTVV.

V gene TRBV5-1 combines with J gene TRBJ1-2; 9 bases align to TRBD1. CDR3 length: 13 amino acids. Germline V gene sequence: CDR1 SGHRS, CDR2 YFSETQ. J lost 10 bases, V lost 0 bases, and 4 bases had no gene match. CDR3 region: CASSLARDRVYTF. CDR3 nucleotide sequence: TGCGCCAGCAGCTTGGCCCGGGACAGGGTCTACACCTTC.

CDR3 sequence: CASSLASKFNSNQPQHF. The DNA for the CDR3 is TGTGCCAGCAGCTTAGCTTCCAAGTTTAATAGCAATCAGCCCCAGCATTTT. The V call is TRBV7-8, the J call TRBJ1-5, with no clear D. In germline, CDR1 is SGHVS, CDR2 FQNEAQ. Trimming removed 0 bases from V and 0 bases from J, with 12 bases in between. This CDR3 has 17 residues.

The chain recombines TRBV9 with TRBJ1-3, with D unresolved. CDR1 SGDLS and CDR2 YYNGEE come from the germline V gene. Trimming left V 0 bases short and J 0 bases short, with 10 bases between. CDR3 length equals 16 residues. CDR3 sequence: CASSVGPGSSGNTIYF. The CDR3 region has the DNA TGTGCCAGCAGCGTAGGCCCGGGGAGCTCTGGAAACACCATATATTTT.

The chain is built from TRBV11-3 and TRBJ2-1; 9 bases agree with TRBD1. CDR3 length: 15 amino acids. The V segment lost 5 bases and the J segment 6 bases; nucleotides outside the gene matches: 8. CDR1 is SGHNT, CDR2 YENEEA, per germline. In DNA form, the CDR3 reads TGTGCCAGCAGCCCCCGGGGACAGGGTGTCAATGAGCAGTTCTTC. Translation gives CASSPRGQGVNEQFF.

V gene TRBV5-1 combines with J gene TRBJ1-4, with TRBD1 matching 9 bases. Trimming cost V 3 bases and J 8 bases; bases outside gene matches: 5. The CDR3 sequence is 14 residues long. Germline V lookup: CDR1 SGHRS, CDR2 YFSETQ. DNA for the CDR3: TGCGCCAGCAGCTCCTTTGGGACAGGGGAAAAACTGTTTTTT. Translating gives CASSSFGTGEKLFF. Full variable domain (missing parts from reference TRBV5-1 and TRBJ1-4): KAGVTQTPRYLIKTRGQQVTLSCSPISGHRSVSWYQQTPGQGLQFLFEYFSETQRNKGNFPGRFSGRQFSNSRSEMNVSTLELGDSALYLCASSSFGTGEKLFFGSGTQLSVL.

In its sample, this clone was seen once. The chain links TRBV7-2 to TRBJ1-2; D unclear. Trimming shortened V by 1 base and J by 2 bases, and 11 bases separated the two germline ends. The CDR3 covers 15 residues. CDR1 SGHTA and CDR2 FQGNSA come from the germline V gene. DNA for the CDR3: TGTGCCAGCAGCTTAGTCCGGACGGGGAACTATGGCTACACCTTC. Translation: CASSLVRTGNYGYTF.

CDR3 nucleotides: TGTGCCAGCAAGCCCAGCGGGGGGATGAACACCGGGGAGCTGTTTTTT. This gives the protein CASKPSGGMNTGELFF. The chain employs TRBV7-6 and TRBJ2-2; 9 bases are a match to TRBD2. J lost 1 base, V lost 7 bases, and 7 bases had no gene match. This CDR3 contains 16 residues. Looked up from germline, CDR1 is SGHVS and CDR2 is FNYEAQ. Full variable domain (rest looked up from reference TRBV7-6 and TRBJ2-2): GAGVSQSPRYKVTKRGQDVALRCDPISGHVSLYWYRQALGQGPEFLTYFNYEAQQDKSGLPNDRFSAERPEGSISTLTIQRTEQRDSAMYRCASKPSGGMNTGELFFGEGSRLTVL.

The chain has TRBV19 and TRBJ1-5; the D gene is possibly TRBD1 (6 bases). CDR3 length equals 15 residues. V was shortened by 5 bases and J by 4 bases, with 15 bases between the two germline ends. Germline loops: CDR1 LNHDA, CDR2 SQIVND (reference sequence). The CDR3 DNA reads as TGTGCCAGTAGTCCTCGTACAGGGACTAATCAGCCCCAGCATTTT. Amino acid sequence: CASSPRTGTNQPQHF.

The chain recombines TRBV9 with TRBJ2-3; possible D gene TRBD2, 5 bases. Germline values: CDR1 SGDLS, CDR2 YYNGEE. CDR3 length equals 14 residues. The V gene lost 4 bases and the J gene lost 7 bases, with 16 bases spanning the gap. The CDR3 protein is CASSPRLLRNTQYF. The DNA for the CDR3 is TGTGCCAGCAGCCCCAGACTACTTCGCAATACGCAGTATTTT.

The CDR3, as DNA: TGTGCCAGCAGCACGACCATAGGGAGCGTCCTGACTTTC. Translating gives CASSTTIGSVLTF. The chain carries TRBV6-5 and TRBJ2-6; a possible D gene is TRBD2 (5 bases). CDR1 and CDR2 (germline): MNHEY, SVGAGI. V shed 6 bases and J shed 12 bases, with 15 bases lying between them. The CDR3 totals 13 residues.

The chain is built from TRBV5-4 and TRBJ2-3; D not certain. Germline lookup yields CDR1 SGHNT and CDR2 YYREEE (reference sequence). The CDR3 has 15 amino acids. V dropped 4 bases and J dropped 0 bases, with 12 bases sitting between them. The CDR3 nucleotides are TGTGCCAGCAGCACCAGCGTCCTTAGCACAGATACGCAGTATTTT. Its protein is CASSTSVLSTDTQYF. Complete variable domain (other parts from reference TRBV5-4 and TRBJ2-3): ETGVTQSPTHLIKTRGQQVTLRCSSQSGHNTVSWYQQALGQGPQFIFQYYREEENGRGNFPPRFSGLQFPNYSSELNVNALELDDSALYLCASSTSVLSTDTQYFGPGTRLTVL.

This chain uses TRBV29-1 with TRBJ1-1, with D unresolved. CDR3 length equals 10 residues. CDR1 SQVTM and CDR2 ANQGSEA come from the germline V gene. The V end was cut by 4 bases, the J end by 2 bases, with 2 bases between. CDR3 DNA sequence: TGCAGCGTTGTAAACACTGAAGCTTTCTTT. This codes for CSVVNTEAFF.

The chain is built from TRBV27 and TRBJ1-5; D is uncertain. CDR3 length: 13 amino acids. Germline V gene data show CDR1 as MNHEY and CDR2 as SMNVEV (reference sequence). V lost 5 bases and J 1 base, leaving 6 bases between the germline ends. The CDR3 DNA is TGTGCCAGCAGTGTTGGGAGCAATCAGCCCCAGCATTTT. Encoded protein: CASSVGSNQPQHF.